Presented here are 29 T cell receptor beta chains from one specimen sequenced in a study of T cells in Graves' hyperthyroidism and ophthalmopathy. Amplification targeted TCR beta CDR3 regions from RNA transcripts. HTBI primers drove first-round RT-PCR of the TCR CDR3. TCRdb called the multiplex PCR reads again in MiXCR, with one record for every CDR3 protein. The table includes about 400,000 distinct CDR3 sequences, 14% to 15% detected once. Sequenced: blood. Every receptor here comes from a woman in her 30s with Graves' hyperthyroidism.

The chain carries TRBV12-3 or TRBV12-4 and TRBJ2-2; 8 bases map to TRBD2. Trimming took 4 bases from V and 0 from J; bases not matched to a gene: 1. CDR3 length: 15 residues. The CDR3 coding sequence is TGTGCCAGCAGTTGGCGGGGGGCGAACACCGGGGAGCTGTTTTTT. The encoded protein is CASSWRGANTGELFF.

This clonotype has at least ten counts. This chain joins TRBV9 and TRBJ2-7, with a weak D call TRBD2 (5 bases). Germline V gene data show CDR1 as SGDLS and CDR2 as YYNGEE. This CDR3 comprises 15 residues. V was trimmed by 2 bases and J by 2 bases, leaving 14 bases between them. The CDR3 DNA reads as TGTGCCAGCAGCGTCCGTGCGGGTTGGGCCTACGAGCAGTACTTC. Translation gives CASSVRAGWAYEQYF.

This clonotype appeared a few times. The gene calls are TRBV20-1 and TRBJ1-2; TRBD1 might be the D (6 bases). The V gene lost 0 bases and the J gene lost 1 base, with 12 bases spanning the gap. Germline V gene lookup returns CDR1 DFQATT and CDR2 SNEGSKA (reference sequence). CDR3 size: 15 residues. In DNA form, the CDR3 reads TGCAGTGCTAGAGATACGGGGGCGGGTAACTATGGCTACACCTTC. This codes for CSARDTGAGNYGYTF.

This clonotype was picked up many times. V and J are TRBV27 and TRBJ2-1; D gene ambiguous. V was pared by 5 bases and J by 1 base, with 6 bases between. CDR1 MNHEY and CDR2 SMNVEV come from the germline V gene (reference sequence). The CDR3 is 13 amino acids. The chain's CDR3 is CASSPISYNEQFF. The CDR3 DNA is TGTGCCAGCAGTCCCATTTCCTACAATGAGCAGTTCTTC.

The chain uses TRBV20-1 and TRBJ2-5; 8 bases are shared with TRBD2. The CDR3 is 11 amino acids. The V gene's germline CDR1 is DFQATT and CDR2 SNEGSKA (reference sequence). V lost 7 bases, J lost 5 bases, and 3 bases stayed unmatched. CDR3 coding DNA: TGCAGTGGACTAGCGAGGGAGACCCAGTACTTC. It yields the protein CSGLARETQYF.

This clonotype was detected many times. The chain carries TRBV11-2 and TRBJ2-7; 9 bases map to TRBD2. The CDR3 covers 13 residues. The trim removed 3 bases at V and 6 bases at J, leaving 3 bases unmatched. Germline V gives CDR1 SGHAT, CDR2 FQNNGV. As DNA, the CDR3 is TGTGCCAGCAGCTTCCCGACTAGCGGCGAGCAGTACTTC. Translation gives CASSFPTSGEQYF.

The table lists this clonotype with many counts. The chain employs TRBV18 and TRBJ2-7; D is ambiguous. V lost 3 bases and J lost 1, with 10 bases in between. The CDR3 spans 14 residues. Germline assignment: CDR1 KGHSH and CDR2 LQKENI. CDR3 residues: CASSPSRDSYEQYF. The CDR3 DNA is TGTGCCAGCTCACCGAGTAGAGATTCCTACGAGCAGTACTTC.

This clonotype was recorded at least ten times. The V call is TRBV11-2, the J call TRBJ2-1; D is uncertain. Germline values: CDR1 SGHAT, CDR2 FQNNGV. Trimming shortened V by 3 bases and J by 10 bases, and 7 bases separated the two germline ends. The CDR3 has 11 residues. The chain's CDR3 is CASSLESEQFF. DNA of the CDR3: TGTGCCAGCAGCTTGGAAAGCGAGCAGTTCTTC.

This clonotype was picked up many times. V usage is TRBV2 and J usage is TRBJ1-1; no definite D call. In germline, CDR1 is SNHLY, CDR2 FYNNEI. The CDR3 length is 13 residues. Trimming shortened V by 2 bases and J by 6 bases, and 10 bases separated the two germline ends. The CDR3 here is CASSERGYAEAFF. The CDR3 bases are TGTGCCAGCAGTGAAAGAGGGTACGCTGAAGCTTTCTTT.

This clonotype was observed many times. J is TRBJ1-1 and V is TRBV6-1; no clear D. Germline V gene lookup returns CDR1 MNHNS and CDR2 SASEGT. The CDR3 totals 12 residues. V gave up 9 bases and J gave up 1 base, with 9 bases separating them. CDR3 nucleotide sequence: TGTGCCAGTGGGGAGACGAACACTGAAGCTTTCTTT. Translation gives CASGETNTEAFF.

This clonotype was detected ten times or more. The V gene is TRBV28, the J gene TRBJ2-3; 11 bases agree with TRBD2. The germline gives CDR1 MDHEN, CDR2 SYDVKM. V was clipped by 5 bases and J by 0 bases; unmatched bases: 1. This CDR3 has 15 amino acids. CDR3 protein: CASSTSGSSTDTQYF. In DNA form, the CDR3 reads TGTGCCAGCAGTACTAGCGGGAGTAGCACAGATACGCAGTATTTT.

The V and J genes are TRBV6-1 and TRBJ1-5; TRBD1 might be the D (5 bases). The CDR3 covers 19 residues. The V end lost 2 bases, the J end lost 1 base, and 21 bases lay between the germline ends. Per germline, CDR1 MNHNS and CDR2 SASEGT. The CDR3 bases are TGTGCCAGCAGTGAAATATTCGTTGTTGACAGCCGAAGCAATCAGCCCCAGCATTTT. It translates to CASSEIFVVDSRSNQPQHF.

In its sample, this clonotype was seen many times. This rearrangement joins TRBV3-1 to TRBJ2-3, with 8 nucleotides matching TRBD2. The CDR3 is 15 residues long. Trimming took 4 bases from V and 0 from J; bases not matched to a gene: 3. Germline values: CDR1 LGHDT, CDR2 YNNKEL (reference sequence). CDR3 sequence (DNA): TGTGCCAGCAGCCTGGCTAGCGGGAGCACAGATACGCAGTATTTT. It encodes CASSLASGSTDTQYF.

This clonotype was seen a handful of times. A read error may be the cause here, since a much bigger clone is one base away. CDR3 sequence: CAWSVSGQLNTEAFF. CDR3 sequence (DNA): TGTGCCTGGAGTGTATCTGGACAGCTGAACACTGAAGCTTTCTTT. J is TRBJ1-1 and V is TRBV30, with D maybe TRBD1 (6 bases). CDR1 is GTSNPN and CDR2 is SVGIG in the germline V gene (reference sequence). The length of the CDR3 is 15 residues. Trimming cost V 0 bases and J 0 bases, with 11 bases left between them.

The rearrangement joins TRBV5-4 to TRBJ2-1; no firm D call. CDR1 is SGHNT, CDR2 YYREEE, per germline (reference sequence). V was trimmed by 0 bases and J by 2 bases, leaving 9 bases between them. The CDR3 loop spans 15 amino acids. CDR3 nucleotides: TGTGCCAGCAGCTTGGGGGAAGCAGCCTACAATGAGCAGTTCTTC. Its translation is CASSLGEAAYNEQFF.

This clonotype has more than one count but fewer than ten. Written as DNA, the CDR3 is TGTGCCAGTAGTCGAGCGGGAGGGCCCTCCGGGGAGCTGTTTTTT. It translates to CASSRAGGPSGELFF. The V call is TRBV19, the J call TRBJ2-2; 10 positions match TRBD2. The germline V gene has CDR1 LNHDA and CDR2 SQIVND (reference sequence). V trimming: 5 bases; J trimming: 6 bases; junction bases outside the gene matches: 6. The CDR3 spans 15 residues.

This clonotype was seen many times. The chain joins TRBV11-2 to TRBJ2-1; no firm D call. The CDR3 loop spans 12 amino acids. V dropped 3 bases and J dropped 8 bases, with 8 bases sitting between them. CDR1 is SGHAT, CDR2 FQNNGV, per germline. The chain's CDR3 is CASSFRVHEQFF. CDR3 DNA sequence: TGTGCCAGCAGCTTTCGTGTCCATGAGCAGTTCTTC.

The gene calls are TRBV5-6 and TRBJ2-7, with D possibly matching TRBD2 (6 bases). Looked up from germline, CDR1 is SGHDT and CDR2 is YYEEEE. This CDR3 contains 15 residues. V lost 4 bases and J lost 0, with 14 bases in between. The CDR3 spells CASSPSGGISYEQYF. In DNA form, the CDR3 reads TGTGCCAGCAGCCCCAGCGGCGGGATCTCCTACGAGCAGTACTTC.

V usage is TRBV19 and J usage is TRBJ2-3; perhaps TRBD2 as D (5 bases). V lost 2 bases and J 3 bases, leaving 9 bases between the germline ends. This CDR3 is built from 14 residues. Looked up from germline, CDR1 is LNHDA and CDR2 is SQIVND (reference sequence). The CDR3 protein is CASSIRLATDTQYF. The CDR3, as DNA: TGTGCCAGTAGTATAAGGCTAGCAACAGATACGCAGTATTTT.

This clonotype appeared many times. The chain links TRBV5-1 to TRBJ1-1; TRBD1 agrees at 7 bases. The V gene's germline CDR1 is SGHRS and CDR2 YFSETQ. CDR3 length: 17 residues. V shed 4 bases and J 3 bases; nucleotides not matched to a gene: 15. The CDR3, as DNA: TGCGCCAGCAGCCCGGGGGGGGCAGGGGGGCTGTACACTGAAGCTTTCTTT. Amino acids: CASSPGGAGGLYTEAFF.

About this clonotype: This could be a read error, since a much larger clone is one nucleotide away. The CDR3 sequence: CSAWEIPEAFF. In nucleotides, the CDR3 is TGCAGTGCGTGGGAAATCCCTGAAGCTTTCTTT. The V and J genes are TRBV20-1 and TRBJ1-1; no reliable D call. The germline CDR1 and CDR2 sequences are DFQATT and SNEGSKA (reference sequence). Trimming removed 6 bases at V and 6 bases at J, with 11 bases between. The CDR3 covers 11 residues.

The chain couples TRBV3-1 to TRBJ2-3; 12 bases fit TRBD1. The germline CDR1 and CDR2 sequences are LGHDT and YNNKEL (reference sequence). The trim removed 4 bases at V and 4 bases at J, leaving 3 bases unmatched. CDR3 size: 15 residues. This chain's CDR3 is CASSRDRGRADTQYF. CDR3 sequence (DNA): TGTGCCAGCAGCCGGGACAGGGGGCGAGCAGATACGCAGTATTTT.

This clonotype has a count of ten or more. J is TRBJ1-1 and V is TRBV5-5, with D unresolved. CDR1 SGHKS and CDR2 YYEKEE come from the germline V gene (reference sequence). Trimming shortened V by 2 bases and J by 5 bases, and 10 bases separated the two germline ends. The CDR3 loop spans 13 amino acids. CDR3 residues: CASSLGPGTEAFF. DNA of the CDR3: TGTGCCAGCAGCTTAGGACCTGGGACTGAAGCTTTCTTT.

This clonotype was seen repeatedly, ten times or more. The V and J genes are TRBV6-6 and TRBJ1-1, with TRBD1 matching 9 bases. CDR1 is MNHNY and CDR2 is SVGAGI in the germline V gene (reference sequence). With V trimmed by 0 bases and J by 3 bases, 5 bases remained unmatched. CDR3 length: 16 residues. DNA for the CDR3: TGTGCCAGCAGTTACTCATACAGGGGGCGCGACACTGAAGCTTTCTTT. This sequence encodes CASSYSYRGRDTEAFF.

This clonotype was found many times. The CDR3 region has the DNA TGTGCCAGCAGCTACACAGGGGGAGGAACTGAAGCTTTCTTT. This gives the protein CASSYTGGGTEAFF. The chain employs TRBV7-2 and TRBJ1-1; 8 bases are shared with TRBD1. V lost 4 bases to trimming and J lost 5 bases; unmatched junction nucleotides: 6. This CDR3 is built from 14 residues. CDR1 is SGHTA, CDR2 FQGNSA, per germline.

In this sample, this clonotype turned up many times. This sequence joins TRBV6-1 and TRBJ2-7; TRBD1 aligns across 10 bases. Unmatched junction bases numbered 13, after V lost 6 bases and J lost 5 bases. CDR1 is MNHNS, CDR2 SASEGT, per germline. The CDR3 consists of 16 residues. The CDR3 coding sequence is TGTGCCAGCAGCCTCGGGACAGGGGAACGCCTCAACGAGCAGTACTTC. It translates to CASSLGTGERLNEQYF.

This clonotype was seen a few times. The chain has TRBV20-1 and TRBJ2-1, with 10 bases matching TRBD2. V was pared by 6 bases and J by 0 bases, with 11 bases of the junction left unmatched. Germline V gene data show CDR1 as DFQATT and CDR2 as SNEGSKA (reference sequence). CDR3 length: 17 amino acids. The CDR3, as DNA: TGCAGTGCCAGGGAACTAGCGGGGACTAGCTCCTACAATGAGCAGTTCTTC. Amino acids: CSARELAGTSSYNEQFF.

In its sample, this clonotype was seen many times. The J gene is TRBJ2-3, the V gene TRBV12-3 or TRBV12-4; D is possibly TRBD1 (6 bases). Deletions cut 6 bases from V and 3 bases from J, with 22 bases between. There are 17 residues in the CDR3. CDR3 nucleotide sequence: TGTGCCAGCAGCGTAGGGACATCCCACATGGAAACAGATACGCAGTATTTT. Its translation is CASSVGTSHMETDTQYF.

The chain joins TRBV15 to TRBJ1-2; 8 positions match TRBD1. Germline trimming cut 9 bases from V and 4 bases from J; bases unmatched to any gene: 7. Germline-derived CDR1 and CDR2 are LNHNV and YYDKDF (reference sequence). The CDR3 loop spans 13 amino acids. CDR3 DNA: TGTGCCACTACCGGGACAGGAACCTATGGCTACACCTTC. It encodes CATTGTGTYGYTF.